Following are 15 T cell receptor beta chains from one sample sequenced in a study of tumor-infiltrating lymphocytes in primary liver carcinoma (dated by TCRdb to the late 2010s). Blood RNA was extracted from unsorted whole blood with TRIzol reagent; germline DNA came from the DNeasy Blood & Tissue kit. The data were produced on an Illumina HiSeq 2500. Using a constant-region primer and ProtoScript II reverse transcriptase, TCRbeta-specific cDNA was reverse-transcribed from about 460 ng total RNA. Three nested multiplex PCR rounds, following a slightly modified ARM-PCR procedure, were used to build the TCRbeta libraries. Multiplex TRBV1-TRBV30 forward primers and a Cbeta reverse primer were used in the first two PCR rounds, each of which was run for around 10 cycles. TCRdb's own reprocessing of the public reads used fastp at Q25 and MiXCR and kept productive beta chains. Rows are unified per CDR3 protein, each entry keeping the most common DNA and genes. The sample records 180,000 or so distinct CDR3 sequences, about 55% of which are singletons. The ten largest clones take up around 68% of the sample.

The sequenced sample consisted of peripheral blood. The origin of the receptors is a man in his forties or fifties with primary liver carcinoma and hepatitis B virus infection.

This clonotype has ten or more counts. V usage is TRBV11-1 and J usage is TRBJ1-1; D is perhaps TRBD1 (5 bases). This CDR3 comprises 13 residues. Trimming removed 5 bases at V and 1 base at J, with 8 bases between. The germline CDR1 and CDR2 sequences are SGHAT and FQDESV (reference sequence). This CDR3 reads CASSTGQNTEAFF. The CDR3 nucleotides are TGTGCCAGCAGCACCGGACAGAACACTGAAGCTTTCTTT.

On this clonotype: A read error may produce the germline difference seen at one junction end. The chain combines TRBV6-1 with TRBJ2-7; TRBD2 agrees at 10 bases. The CDR3 sequence is 14 residues long. The germline V gene has CDR1 MNHNS and CDR2 SASEGT. The CDR3, as DNA: TGTGCCAGGAGTGAAGCGGGGGGGAGCTACGAACAGTACTTC. Its protein is CARSEAGGSYEQYF.

As regards this clonotype: This CDR3 is missing its conserved last phenylalanine or tryptophan, likely due to a read error. This sequence joins TRBV6-6 and TRBJ2-7; D remains ambiguous. Germline lookup yields CDR1 MNHNY and CDR2 SVGAGI (reference sequence). CDR3 length: 13 residues. The germline V and J ends were trimmed by 4 bases and 3 bases, with 10 bases remaining between them. The CDR3 DNA reads as TGTGCCAGCAGTTTTGGACCGGACTACGAGCAGTACCTC. Protein: CASSFGPDYEQYL.

This sequence joins TRBV29-1 and TRBJ1-4; 10 bases line up with TRBD1. This CDR3 contains 13 residues. Germline V gene lookup returns CDR1 SQVTM and CDR2 ANQGSEA. Trimming took 6 bases from V and 8 from J; bases not matched to a gene: 6. The CDR3 loop reads CSVERDRGEKLFF. DNA for the CDR3: TGCAGCGTCGAGCGGGACAGGGGCGAAAAACTGTTTTTT.

This clonotype was seen only a few times. This sequence joins TRBV11-2 and TRBJ2-5; TRBD2 aligns across 14 bases. Germline V gives CDR1 SGHAT, CDR2 FQNNGV. V trimming: 4 bases; J trimming: 4 bases; junction bases outside the gene matches: 20. The CDR3 spans 21 residues. The CDR3 loop is CASSSVPGLAGDGAAAETQYF. DNA for the CDR3: TGTGCCAGCAGCTCCGTACCGGGACTAGCGGGAGATGGGGCCGCGGCAGAGACCCAGTACTTC.

About this clonotype: The CDR3 does not close with the conserved phenylalanine or tryptophan, likely indicating a read error. The chain employs TRBV19 and TRBJ2-7, with 10 bases fitting TRBD2. Germline loops: CDR1 LNHDA, CDR2 SQIVND (reference sequence). The CDR3 contains 14 residues. V was clipped by 6 bases and J by 5 bases; unmatched bases: 7. CDR3 nucleotides: TGTGCCAGTAGCCTAGCGGGAGTAATCGACGAGCAGTACTAC. Protein: CASSLAGVIDEQYY.

V gene TRBV6-5 combines with J gene TRBJ2-3; D is perhaps TRBD2 (5 bases). The germline CDR1 and CDR2 sequences are MNHEY and SVGAGI. The V end was cut by 2 bases, the J end by 7 bases, with 13 bases between. The length of the CDR3 is 14 residues. CDR3 nucleotide sequence: TGTGCCAGCAGTTACGACAATACCGGGAATACGCAGTATTTT. This translates into CASSYDNTGNTQYF.

For this clonotype: One junction end does not reproduce the germline sequence, and a read error may be involved. The chain joins TRBV11-2 to TRBJ2-1; no clear D gene. Germline CDR1 is SGHAT and CDR2 is FQNNGV. CDR3 size: 15 residues. The CDR3 DNA reads as TGTACCAGCAGCTTAGACGCGGTCGACTACAATGAGCAGTTCTTC. This translates into CTSSLDAVDYNEQFF.

This rearrangement joins TRBV29-1 to TRBJ2-1, with TRBD2 matching 8 bases. Germline loops: CDR1 SQVTM, CDR2 ANQGSEA. V lost 1 base, J lost 7 bases, and 15 bases stayed unmatched. CDR3 size: 17 residues. DNA of the CDR3: TGCAGCGTTGAAGCCTGGGACCGGGAGGGCCCCAATAATGAGCAGTTCTTC. Translated, it gives CSVEAWDREGPNNEQFF.

Only a few counts were recorded for this clonotype. V usage is TRBV4-2 and J usage is TRBJ2-7; no reliable D call. V gave up 0 bases and J gave up 3 bases, with 12 bases separating them. This CDR3 region has 15 residues. The V gene's germline CDR1 is LGHNA and CDR2 YNFKEQ. CDR3 amino acids: CASSQDPQTIYEQYF. The CDR3 bases are TGTGCCAGCAGCCAAGATCCACAGACAATCTACGAGCAGTACTTC.

As concerns this clonotype: A much larger clone is a single base away; this may be a read error. The J gene is TRBJ2-1, the V gene TRBV6-5; 9 bases are shared with TRBD2. Unmatched junction bases numbered 5, after V lost 4 bases and J lost 4 bases. CDR3 size: 15 residues. Germline V gives CDR1 MNHEY, CDR2 SVGAGI. CDR3 amino acids: CASSLFSGSYNEQFF. CDR3 sequence (DNA): TGTGCCAGCAGTTTGTTTAGCGGGAGTTACAATGAGCAGTTCTTC.

This clonotype was seen more than once but under ten times. This rearrangement joins TRBV6-5 to TRBJ2-2; D unresolved. CDR3 length: 12 residues. CDR1 and CDR2 (germline): MNHEY, SVGAGI. Trimming took 4 bases from V and 4 from J, leaving 4 bases between them. The CDR3 loop reads CASSLLTGELFF. In DNA form, the CDR3 reads TGTGCCAGCAGTTTGCTCACCGGGGAGCTGTTTTTT.

The J gene is TRBJ2-3, the V gene TRBV11-2; weak D call: TRBD2 (6 bases). Trimming removed 9 bases at V and 5 bases at J, with 27 bases between. From germline, CDR1 is SGHAT and CDR2 FQNNGV. This CDR3 has 17 amino acids. Here the CDR3 DNA reads TGTGCCAGTAGCCTAGCCGGCGCGGGGTCGGGTGAAGATACGCAGTATTTT. Its translation is CASSLAGAGSGEDTQYF.

In this sample, this clonotype turned up a few times. This rearrangement joins TRBV6-1 to TRBJ2-7; a possible D gene is TRBD2 (5 bases). Germline CDR1 is MNHNS and CDR2 is SASEGT. Deletions cut 6 bases from V and 0 bases from J, with 15 bases between. The CDR3 loop spans 15 amino acids. The CDR3 bases are TGTGCCAGCAGCTCAAGCGGTCGTAGCTCCTACGAGCAGTACTTC. Amino acid sequence: CASSSSGRSSYEQYF.

The J gene is TRBJ1-5, the V gene TRBV6-5; 8 bases line up with TRBD1. This CDR3 region has 15 residues. Trimming at V came to 6 bases and at J to 3 bases, leaving 7 bases not matched to a gene. The germline gives CDR1 MNHEY, CDR2 SVGAGI. This CDR3 reads CASRRTGGNNQPQHF. CDR3 sequence (DNA): TGTGCCAGCAGGCGCACAGGGGGAAACAATCAGCCCCAGCATTTT.